The TCR beta chain described here comes from a study of T cell responses to AZD1222 COVID-19 vaccine. Background on the study: Samples with a second dose at about 4 or about 12 weeks were pooled together. Study results and caveats: Donor demographics were predominantly white British with a female majority; clonal diversity may be underestimated.

A note on this clone: Its antigen is not known.

The CDR3 is made up of 13 amino acids. V lost 4 bases and J lost 1, with 7 bases in between. Germline loops: CDR1 SGHAT, CDR2 FQNNGV. This table comes from immunoSEQ multiplex PCR, and its TCRdb copy is limited to in-frame clones, with some not included. The sample has some 150,000 clones; around nine tenths are singletons. The sample in question was peripheral blood, obtained on day 0 of AZD1222 vaccination. The clonotype was recovered from an adult in good health. The chain uses TRBV11-2 and TRBJ1-1, with unresolved D. CDR3 DNA: TGTGCCAGCAGCTCCCAGGAGAACACTGAAGCTTTCTTT. Translating it yields CASSSQENTEAFF.